Here is one T cell receptor beta chain with its context. The specificity of this receptor is unknown. Base qualities were left out, and no much larger clone turns up one base away. The data belong to a study of OX40 agonist ivuxolimab in advanced cancers. About the full investigation: The costimulatory receptor OX40 (CD134) was targeted by ivuxolimab, a fully human IgG2 agonistic monoclonal antibody. Intravenous ivuxolimab was administered to patients every 2 weeks at six dose levels: 0.01, 0.1, 0.3, 1.5, 3 and 10 mg/kg. Of the approximately 54 dose-escalation patients, hepatocellular carcinoma was present in about 20, melanoma in approximately 15, renal cell carcinoma in 9 and head and neck cancer in 9. In the dose-escalation cohort, around four fifths of patients were male, and the mean age was around 65 years with a range of roughly 23 to 79. Prior anti-PD-1, anti-PD-L1 or anti-CTLA-4 therapy was permitted, and 35% to 40% of dose-escalation patients had received checkpoint inhibitors. Three dose-escalation patients achieved partial responses, one with hepatocellular carcinoma and two with cutaneous melanoma. The purpose of peripheral TCRbeta sequencing was to test whether ivuxolimab changed TCR sequence diversity and led to clonal T-cell expansion. The paper reports the monotherapy dose-escalation portion (N of about 54 patients) of the phase I ivuxolimab trial. Study-wide findings and limitations: Low levels of normalized T-cell clonal expansion were also seen in some patients who did not respond. The antigen specificity of the clonally expanded peripheral T cells was not determined. In the 0.1-3.0 mg/kg groups, partial responders were among the patients with the lowest normalized peripheral clonal expansion, particularly in CD8+ T cells. Clonal expansion of both CD4+ and CD8+ blood T cells was observed from baseline to week 6 at doses 0.1 to 3.0 mg/kg. After ivuxolimab, more expanded clones were found on average in CD8+ T cells than in CD4+ T cells.

The trial excluded patients who had a history of autoimmune disease or who were on systemic immunosuppression. Peripheral blood for TCR sequencing was collected from all dose cohorts at baseline, on cycle 4 day 1, and on cycle 7 day 1. Samples were obtained from an open-label, multicenter, first-in-human phase I dose-escalation trial of ivuxolimab. Adults with locally advanced or metastatic melanoma, renal cell carcinoma, hepatocellular carcinoma or head and neck squamous cell carcinoma were enrolled in the trial. CD4+ and CD8+ T cells were sorted separately from peripheral blood before TCR sequencing. Genomic DNA was extracted from sorted cells for sequencing of the TCRbeta CDR3 region. The immunoSEQ Assay was used to sequence the TCRbeta CDR3 regions. Imported from immuneACCESS, the table was reduced by TCRdb to in-frame sequences with V and J called. These copies leave out some clones; in studies compared against another copy, an unresolved V gene accounts for under half, and the cause of the remainder is not known. The sample table lists approximately 28,000 clones, less than 90% of them with a count of one. Together, the top ten hold over 15% of the sample.

The sample was CD4+ or CD8+ T cells sorted from blood, taken in a trial of the OX40 agonist ivuxolimab. The clonotype was recovered from an adult with an advanced solid tumor such as melanoma, head and neck, liver or kidney cancer.

CDR3 region: CASSLWTGEEAFF. The nucleotide sequence is TGCGCCAGCAGCTTATGGACAGGGGAAGAAGCTTTCTTT. Recombination joined TRBV5-1 with TRBJ1-1, with TRBD1 identical over 9 junction bases. Based on the germline V gene, the CDR1 and CDR2 sequences are SGHRS and YFSETQ. Ends trimmed: V by 2 bases, J by 8 bases; bases unmatched to a gene: 4. Inclusive of the bounding cysteine and phenylalanine, the CDR3 is 13 residues long. Of the read, only the CDR3 DNA is kept; its 39 bases are in frame from base 1.